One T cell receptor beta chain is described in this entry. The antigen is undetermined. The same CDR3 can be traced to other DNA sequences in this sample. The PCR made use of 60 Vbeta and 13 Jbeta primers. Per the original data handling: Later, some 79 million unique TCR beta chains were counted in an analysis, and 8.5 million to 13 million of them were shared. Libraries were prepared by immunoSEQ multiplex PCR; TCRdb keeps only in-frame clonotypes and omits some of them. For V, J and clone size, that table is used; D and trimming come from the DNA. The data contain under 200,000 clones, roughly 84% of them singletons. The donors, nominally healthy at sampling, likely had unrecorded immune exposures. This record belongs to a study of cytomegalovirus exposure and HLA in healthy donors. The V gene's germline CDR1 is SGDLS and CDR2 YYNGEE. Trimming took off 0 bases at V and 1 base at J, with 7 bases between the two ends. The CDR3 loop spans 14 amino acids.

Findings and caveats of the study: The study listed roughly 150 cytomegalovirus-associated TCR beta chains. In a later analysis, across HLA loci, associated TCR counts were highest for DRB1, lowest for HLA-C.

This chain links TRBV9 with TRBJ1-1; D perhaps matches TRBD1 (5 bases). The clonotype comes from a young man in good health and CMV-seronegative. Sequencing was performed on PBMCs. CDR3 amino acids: CASSVGGENTEAFF. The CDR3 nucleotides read TGTGCCAGCAGCGTAGGGGGGGAGAACACTGAAGCTTTCTTT.